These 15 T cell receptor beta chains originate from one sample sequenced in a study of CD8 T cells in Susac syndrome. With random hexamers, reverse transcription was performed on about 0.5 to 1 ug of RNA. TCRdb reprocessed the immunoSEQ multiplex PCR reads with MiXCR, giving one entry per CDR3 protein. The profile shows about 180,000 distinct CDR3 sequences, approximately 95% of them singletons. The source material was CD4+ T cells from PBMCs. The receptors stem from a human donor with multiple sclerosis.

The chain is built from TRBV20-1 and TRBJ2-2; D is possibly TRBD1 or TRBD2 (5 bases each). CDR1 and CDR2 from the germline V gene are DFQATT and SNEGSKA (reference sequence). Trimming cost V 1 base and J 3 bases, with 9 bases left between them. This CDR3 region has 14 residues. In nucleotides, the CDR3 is TGCAGTGCTAGAGGGGACCTTTACACCGGGGAGCTGTTTTTT. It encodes CSARGDLYTGELFF.

The CDR3 DNA follows: TGTGCCAGCAGCTTGGTGGACAGGCAGGAGACCCAGTACTTC. Amino acid sequence: CASSLVDRQETQYF. The rearrangement joins TRBV5-4 to TRBJ2-5, with 7 nucleotides matching TRBD1. CDR3 size: 14 residues. V dropped 0 bases and J dropped 5; count of bases not matched to a gene: 4. Germline lookup yields CDR1 SGHNT and CDR2 YYREEE (reference sequence).

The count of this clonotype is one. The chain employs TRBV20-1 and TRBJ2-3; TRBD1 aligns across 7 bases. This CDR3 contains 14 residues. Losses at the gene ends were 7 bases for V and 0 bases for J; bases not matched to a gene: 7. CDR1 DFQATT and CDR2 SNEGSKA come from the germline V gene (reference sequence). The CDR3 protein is CSVIRTGSTDTQYF. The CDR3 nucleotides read TGCAGTGTTATCAGGACAGGTAGCACAGATACGCAGTATTTT.

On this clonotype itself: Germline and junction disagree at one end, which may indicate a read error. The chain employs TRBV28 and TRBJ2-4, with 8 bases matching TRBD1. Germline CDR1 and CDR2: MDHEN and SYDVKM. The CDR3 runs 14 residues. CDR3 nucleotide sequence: TGTGCCAGCAGTCCCCAGGGGGCCAGAAACATTCAGTACTTC. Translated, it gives CASSPQGARNIQYF.

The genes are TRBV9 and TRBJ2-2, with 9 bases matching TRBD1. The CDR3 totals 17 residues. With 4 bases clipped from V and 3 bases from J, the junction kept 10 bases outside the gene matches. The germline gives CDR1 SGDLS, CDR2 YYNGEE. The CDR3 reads CASSTQGARDYTGELFF. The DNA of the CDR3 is TGTGCCAGCAGCACACAGGGGGCGCGGGACTACACCGGGGAGCTGTTTTTT.

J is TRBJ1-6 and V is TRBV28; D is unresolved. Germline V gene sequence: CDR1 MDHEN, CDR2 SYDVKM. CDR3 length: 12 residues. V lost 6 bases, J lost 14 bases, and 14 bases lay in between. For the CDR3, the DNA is TGTGCCAGCAGATTCTCCCTAGGGACCCTCCACTTT. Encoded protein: CASRFSLGTLHF.

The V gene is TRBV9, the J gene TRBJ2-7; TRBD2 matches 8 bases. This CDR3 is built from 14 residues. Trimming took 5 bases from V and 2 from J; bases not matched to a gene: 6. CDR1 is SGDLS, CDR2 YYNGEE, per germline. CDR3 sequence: CASSQGLGAYEQYF. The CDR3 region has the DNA TGTGCCAGCAGTCAGGGACTAGGTGCCTACGAGCAGTACTTC.

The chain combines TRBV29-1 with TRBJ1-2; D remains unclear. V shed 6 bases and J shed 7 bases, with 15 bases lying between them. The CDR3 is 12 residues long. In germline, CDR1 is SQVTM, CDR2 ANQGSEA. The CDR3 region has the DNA TGCAGCGTCCCGGAGGTTTTGGGTGGCTACACCTTC. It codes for CSVPEVLGGYTF.

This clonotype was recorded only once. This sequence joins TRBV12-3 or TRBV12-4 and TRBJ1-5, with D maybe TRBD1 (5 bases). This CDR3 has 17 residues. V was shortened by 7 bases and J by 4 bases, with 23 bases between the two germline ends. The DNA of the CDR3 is TGTGCCAGCACTCTTACCCTTCCGGGGGAACGAAATCAGCCCCAGCATTTT. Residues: CASTLTLPGERNQPQHF.

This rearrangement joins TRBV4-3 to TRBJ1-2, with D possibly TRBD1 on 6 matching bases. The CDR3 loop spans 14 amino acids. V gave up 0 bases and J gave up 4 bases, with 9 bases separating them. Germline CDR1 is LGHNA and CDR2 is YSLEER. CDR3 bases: TGCGCCAGCAGCCAAGAGGCCAGGGGCTATGGCTACACCTTC. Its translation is CASSQEARGYGYTF.

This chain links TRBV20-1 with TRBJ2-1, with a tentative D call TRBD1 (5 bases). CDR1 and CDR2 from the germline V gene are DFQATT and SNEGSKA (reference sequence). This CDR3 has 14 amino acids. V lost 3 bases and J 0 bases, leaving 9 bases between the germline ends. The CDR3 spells CSASVQGSYNEQFF. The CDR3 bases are TGCAGTGCTAGTGTCCAGGGCTCCTACAATGAGCAGTTCTTC.

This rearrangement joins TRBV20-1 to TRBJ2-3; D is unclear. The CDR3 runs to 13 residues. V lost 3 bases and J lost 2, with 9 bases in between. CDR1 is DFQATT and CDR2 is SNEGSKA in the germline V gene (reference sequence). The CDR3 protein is CSARRRDTDTQYF. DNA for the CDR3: TGCAGTGCTAGGCGTAGGGACACAGATACGCAGTATTTT.

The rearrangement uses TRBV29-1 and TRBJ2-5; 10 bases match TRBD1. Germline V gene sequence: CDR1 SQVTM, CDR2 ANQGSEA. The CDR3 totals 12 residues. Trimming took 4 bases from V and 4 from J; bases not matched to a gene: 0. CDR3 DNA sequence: TGCAGCGTTGGGACAGGGGGAGAGACCCAGTACTTC. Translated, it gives CSVGTGGETQYF.

The CDR3 sequence: CASRLQGSTDTQYF. CDR3 DNA: TGTGCCAGCAGGCTACAGGGGAGCACAGATACGCAGTATTTT. The chain employs TRBV12-3 or TRBV12-4 and TRBJ2-3; 7 bases agree with TRBD1. This CDR3 region has 14 residues. The V gene end was trimmed by 6 bases and the J gene end by 0 bases; junction bases not matched to a gene: 3.

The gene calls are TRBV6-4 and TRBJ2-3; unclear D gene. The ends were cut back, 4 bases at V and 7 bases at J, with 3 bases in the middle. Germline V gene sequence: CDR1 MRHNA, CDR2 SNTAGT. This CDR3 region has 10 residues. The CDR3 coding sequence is TGTGCCAGCAGTGGACATACGCAGTATTTT. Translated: CASSGHTQYF.